This T cell receptor beta chain was recovered during a study of Tregs in tolerant kidney transplant recipients. Study background: Mixed chimerism was transient after nonmyeloablative marrow transplants from related graft donors. Study-level points and caveats: Tolerant patients' donor-specific Tregs expanded beyond overall Tregs, suggesting antigen-driven growth. Changing PCR primers prevented nucleotide comparison between some patients' samples.

V dropped 5 bases and J dropped 4 bases, with 14 bases sitting between them. The CDR3 sequence is 14 residues long. Germline CDR1 is LNHNV and CDR2 is YYDKDF (reference sequence). Repertoires were generated with immunoSEQ multiplex PCR, while TCRdb's copy carries only in-frame clones and drops some. The data contain roughly 99,000 clones, approximately 93% of them singletons. With respect to this clone: Its specificity is not known.

The sequenced sample was CD4+ T cells from blood, obtained before the transplant. The clonotype originates from a human donor who received a combined kidney and bone marrow transplant. The chain recombines TRBV15 with TRBJ1-2, with D unclear. The CDR3 sequence is CATSPRLMVYGYTF. The CDR3, as DNA: TGTGCCACCAGCCCGAGACTCATGGTCTATGGCTACACCTTC.